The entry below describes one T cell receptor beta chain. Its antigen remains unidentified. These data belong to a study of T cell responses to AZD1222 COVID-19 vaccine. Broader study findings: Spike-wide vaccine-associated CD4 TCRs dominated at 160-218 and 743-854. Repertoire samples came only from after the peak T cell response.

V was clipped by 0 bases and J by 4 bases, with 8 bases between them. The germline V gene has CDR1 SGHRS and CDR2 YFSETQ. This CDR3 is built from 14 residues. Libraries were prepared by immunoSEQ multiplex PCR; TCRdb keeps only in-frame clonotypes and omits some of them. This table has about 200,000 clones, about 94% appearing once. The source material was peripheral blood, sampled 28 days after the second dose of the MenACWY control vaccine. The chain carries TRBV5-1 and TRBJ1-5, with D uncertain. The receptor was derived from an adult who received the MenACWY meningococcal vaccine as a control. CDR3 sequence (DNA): TGCGCCAGCAGCTTGGATGGTCAGAATCAGCCCCAGCATTTT. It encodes CASSLDGQNQPQHF.